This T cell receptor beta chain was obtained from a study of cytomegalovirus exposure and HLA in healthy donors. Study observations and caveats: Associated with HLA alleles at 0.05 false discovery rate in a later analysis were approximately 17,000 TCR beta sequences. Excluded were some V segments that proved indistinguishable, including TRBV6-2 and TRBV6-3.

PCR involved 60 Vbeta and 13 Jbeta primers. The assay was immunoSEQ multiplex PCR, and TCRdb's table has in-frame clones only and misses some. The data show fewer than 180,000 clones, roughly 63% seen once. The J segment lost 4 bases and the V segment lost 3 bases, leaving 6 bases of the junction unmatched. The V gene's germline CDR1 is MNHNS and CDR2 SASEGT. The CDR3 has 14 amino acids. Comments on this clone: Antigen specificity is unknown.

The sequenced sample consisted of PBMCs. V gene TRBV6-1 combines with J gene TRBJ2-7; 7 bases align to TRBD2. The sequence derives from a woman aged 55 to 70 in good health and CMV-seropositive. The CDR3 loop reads CASSEPGLKYEQYF. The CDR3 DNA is TGTGCCAGCAGTGAGCCGGGACTAAAATACGAGCAGTACTTC.